These T cell receptor beta chains were read from a single sample in a study of CD8+ T cells in alopecia areata. Generated by immunoSEQ multiplex PCR, the TCRdb table keeps only in-frame clones and is missing some. The sample lists roughly 280,000 clones, around three fifths occurring once. This specimen consisted of CD4+ T cells sorted from blood, obtained at week 52, from a patient treated with tofacitinib. All receptors derive from a human donor with alopecia areata. CDR3s include the opening cysteine and the closing phenylalanine or tryptophan. D genes are given only for firm matches. Clone size appears in some rows only: once, few, many, or a class for an expanded clone.

V,D,size,J,length,DNA,CDR3
TRBV2,NA,NA,TRBJ2-7,14,TGTGCCAGCAGGGACACGAGTGTATCTTACGAGCAGTACTTC,CASRDTSVSYEQYF
TRBV5-1,NA,NA,TRBJ2-3,15,TGCGCCAGCAGCTTAGGTCTGGGGGCTACAGATACGCAGTATTTT,CASSLGLGATDTQYF
TRBV30,NA,NA,TRBJ2-1,15,TGTGCCTGGAAGCAGGTTGTGGGCTCCTACAATGAGCAGTTCTTC,CAWKQVVGSYNEQFF
TRBV2,NA,NA,TRBJ2-7,13,TGTGCCAGCAGTCAAGGACTTCTCTACGAGCAGTACTTC,CASSQGLLYEQYF
TRBV4-3,NA,NA,TRBJ1-3,16,TGCGCCAGCAGTCCCGTAGGGGCCCGCTCTGGAAACACCATATATTTT,CASSPVGARSGNTIYF
TRBV15,NA,NA,TRBJ1-4,13,TGTGCCACCACCTGGGGCACCGATGAAAAACTGTTTTTT,CATTWGTDEKLFF
TRBV29-1,NA,NA,TRBJ1-2,16,TGCAGCGTTCTTAGGCGCCCAGGGTCCCTGGACTATGGCTACACCTTC,CSVLRRPGSLDYGYTF
TRBV29-1,NA,NA,TRBJ1-5,13,TGCAGCGTTGAATTCGGGGGCAATCAGCCCCAGCATTTT,CSVEFGGNQPQHF
TRBV30,NA,NA,TRBJ2-3,15,TGTGCCTGGAAAGGTGAAGGCACAGCCACAGATACGCAGTATTTT,CAWKGEGTATDTQYF
TRBV5-1,TRBD1,few,TRBJ2-1,18,TGCGCCAGCAGCTCGGGACAGGGGGTCGTTGGCTCCTACAATGAGCAGTTCTTC,CASSSGQGVVGSYNEQFF
TRBV30,NA,NA,TRBJ2-3,15,TGTGCCTGGAGTAGAGCAGGGAAGTCCACAGATACGCAGTATTTT,CAWSRAGKSTDTQYF
TRBV7-2,TRBD1,NA,TRBJ2-7,15,TGTGCCAGCAGCTTTGGTCGGGACAGGGTGTACGAGCAGTACTTC,CASSFGRDRVYEQYF
TRBV30,NA,NA,TRBJ1-4,16,TGTGCCTGGAGTCCCTTTGTCAGGGCCCAAGGTGAAAAACTGTTTTTT,CAWSPFVRAQGEKLFF
TRBV30,NA,NA,TRBJ2-3,14,TGTGCCTGGAGCGTAGTCGCGCGGTCAGATACGCAGTATTTT,CAWSVVARSDTQYF
TRBV18,NA,NA,TRBJ1-5,14,TGTGCCAGCTCACCGTATGGTCTTGGTCAGCCCCAGCATTTT,CASSPYGLGQPQHF
TRBV4-1,NA,NA,TRBJ1-5,14,TGCGCCAGCAGCCGTGAGTGGGGGGTACAGCCCCAGCATTTT,CASSREWGVQPQHF
TRBV29-1,NA,NA,TRBJ2-3,13,TGCAGCGTTGTAAGAGACAGCTCAGATACGCAGTATTTT,CSVVRDSSDTQYF
TRBV18,NA,NA,TRBJ1-1,15,TGTGCCAGCTCACTCATACAGTTACCGAACACTGAAGCTTTCTTT,CASSLIQLPNTEAFF
TRBV18,NA,NA,TRBJ1-5,15,TGTGCCAGCTCACCAGTCTTACGGGACAATCAGCCCCAGCATTTT,CASSPVLRDNQPQHF
TRBV30,NA,NA,TRBJ2-1,13,TGTGCCTGGACCCCGACCGGGAAGGGTGAGCAGTTCTTC,CAWTPTGKGEQFF
TRBV15,NA,few,TRBJ1-4,15,TGTGCCACCAGCAGAGACCAGTCGGCTAATGAAAAACTGTTTTTT,CATSRDQSANEKLFF
TRBV5-1,TRBD1,NA,TRBJ2-5,14,TGCGCCAGCAGCTACCTCGGACAGGGTGAGACCCAGTACTTC,CASSYLGQGETQYF
TRBV15,TRBD2,NA,TRBJ2-3,18,TGTGCCACCAGCAGAGATCTTTCCGGACTAGCGGGTACAGATACGCAGTATTTT,CATSRDLSGLAGTDTQYF
TRBV4-3,NA,NA,TRBJ2-5,14,TGCGCCAGCAGCCAAGGGACCTTCCAAGAGACCCAGTACTTC,CASSQGTFQETQYF
TRBV6-6,NA,NA,TRBJ1-1,13,TGTGCCAGCAGCCCGCCCGTTAGGACTGAAGCTTTCTTT,CASSPPVRTEAFF
TRBV30,TRBD1,NA,TRBJ2-7,14,TGTGCCTGGAGTGTACAGGGGGGTGAGAGCGAGCAGTACTTC,CAWSVQGGESEQYF
TRBV25-1,NA,NA,TRBJ2-7,15,TGTGCCAGCAGTGAATGGGGGGCAGTTACGAAGGAGCAGTACTTC,CASSEWGAVTKEQYF
TRBV7-2,NA,NA,TRBJ1-1,13,TGTGCCAGCAGCTTAGTGGGATACACTGAAGCTTTCTTT,CASSLVGYTEAFF
TRBV18,NA,NA,TRBJ2-7,12,TGTGCCAGCTCCCAGAATACCTACGAGCAGTACTTC,CASSQNTYEQYF
TRBV2,NA,NA,TRBJ1-5,14,TGTGCCAGCGCGCCGACAGTTAGCAATCAGCCCCAGCATTTT,CASAPTVSNQPQHF
TRBV18,NA,NA,TRBJ1-2,13,TGTGCCAGCTCACCAGTTTACGGGGAAGGCTACACCTTC,CASSPVYGEGYTF
TRBV29-1,NA,NA,TRBJ1-1,13,TGCAGCGGGGGTGAGGGTCTCGTCACTGAAGCTTTCTTT,CSGGEGLVTEAFF
TRBV29-1,NA,NA,TRBJ1-2,12,TGCAGCGTTGACATCATGGGCTATGGCTACACCTTC,CSVDIMGYGYTF
TRBV30,NA,few,TRBJ2-1,13,TGTGCCTGGATGAGAGGCCCGGACAATGAGCAGTTCTTC,CAWMRGPDNEQFF
TRBV10-2,NA,NA,TRBJ2-1,12,TGCGCCAGCAGTGTAGCCCACAATGAGCAGTTCTTC,CASSVAHNEQFF
TRBV5-1,NA,NA,TRBJ1-1,14,TGCGCCAGCAGCTTGGAGGACAGCGGCACTGAAGCTTTCTTT,CASSLEDSGTEAFF
TRBV2,NA,few,TRBJ1-2,14,TGTGCCAGCAGTTCGCGTCGCGATAGCTATGGCTACACCTTC,CASSSRRDSYGYTF
TRBV4-2,TRBD1,NA,TRBJ2-7,14,TGTGCCAGCAGCCAAGGGGGGACAGGCTACGAGCAGTACTTC,CASSQGGTGYEQYF
TRBV30,NA,NA,TRBJ1-6,15,TGTGCCTGGAGTGTACTGACGGCAAATAATTCACCCCTCCACTTT,CAWSVLTANNSPLHF
TRBV5-4,NA,NA,TRBJ1-6,12,TGTGCCAGCAGCTTTCAGGATTCACCCCTCCACTTT,CASSFQDSPLHF
TRBV5-1,NA,NA,TRBJ2-7,15,TGCGCCAGCAGCTCCATTGCGGCTGGGTCCCGGGAGCAGTACTTC,CASSSIAAGSREQYF
TRBV7-3,TRBD1,NA,TRBJ2-2,17,TGTGCCAGCAGCTTAACGTCAGGACAGGGGAACACCGGGGAGCTGTTTTTT,CASSLTSGQGNTGELFF
TRBV29-1,NA,NA,TRBJ2-5,12,TGCAGCGTTGGATGGCAGGGGGAGACCCAGTACTTC,CSVGWQGETQYF
TRBV29-1,NA,few,TRBJ2-1,12,TGCAGCGTTGGAATTGGGGTTCTCGAGCAGTTCTTC,CSVGIGVLEQFF
TRBV30,NA,NA,TRBJ1-5,14,TGTGCCTGGACCCTGCCTCAGTCTAGGCAGCCCCAGCATTTT,CAWTLPQSRQPQHF
TRBV5-1,TRBD2,NA,TRBJ2-3,15,TGCGCCAGCAGCTCCAGGACTAGCGGCTCAGATACGCAGTATTTT,CASSSRTSGSDTQYF
TRBV5-6,NA,few,TRBJ2-1,14,TGTGCCAGCAGCTTGAACAGGGCTTACAATGAGCAGTTCTTC,CASSLNRAYNEQFF
TRBV5-6,NA,NA,TRBJ2-1,13,TGTGCCAGCAGCTTGGGTCAGCGGGATGAGCAGTTCTTC,CASSLGQRDEQFF
TRBV5-1,NA,NA,TRBJ2-1,14,TGCGCCAGCAGCTTGTTAGGGGCAAACAATGAGCAGTTCTTC,CASSLLGANNEQFF
TRBV28,TRBD1,once,TRBJ2-6,16,TGTGCCAGCACCGAAACAGGGGTCTCTGGGGCCAACGTCCTGACTTTC,CASTETGVSGANVLTF
TRBV2,TRBD2,NA,TRBJ2-2,14,TGTGCCAGCAGTGCGACGCGGGGGACCGGGGAGCTGTTTTTT,CASSATRGTGELFF
TRBV5-1,NA,NA,TRBJ1-6,15,TGCGCCAGCAGCCCGGGACTGCCCAGTGATTCACCCCTCCACTTT,CASSPGLPSDSPLHF
TRBV29-1,NA,NA,TRBJ1-2,12,TGCAGCGTTAGGGACACCCCCTATGGCTACACCTTC,CSVRDTPYGYTF
TRBV18,NA,few,TRBJ2-7,14,TGTGCCAGCTCACCAGGCACAGGAATCTACGAGCAGTACTTC,CASSPGTGIYEQYF
TRBV2,NA,NA,TRBJ1-5,13,TGTGCCAGCCAAGGGCGCGTCAATCAGCCCCAGCATTTT,CASQGRVNQPQHF
TRBV13,TRBD1,NA,TRBJ2-3,14,TGTGCCAGCAGCCTTTACAGGGGTACAGATACGCAGTATTTT,CASSLYRGTDTQYF